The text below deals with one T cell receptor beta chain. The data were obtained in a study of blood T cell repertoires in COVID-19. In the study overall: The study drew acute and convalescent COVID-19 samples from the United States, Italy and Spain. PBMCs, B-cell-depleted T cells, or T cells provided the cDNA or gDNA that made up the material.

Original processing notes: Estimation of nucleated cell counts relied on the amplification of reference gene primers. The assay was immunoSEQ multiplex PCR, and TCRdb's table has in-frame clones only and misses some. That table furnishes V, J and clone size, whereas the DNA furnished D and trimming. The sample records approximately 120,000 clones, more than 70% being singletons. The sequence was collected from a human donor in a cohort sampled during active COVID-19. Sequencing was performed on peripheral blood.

The CDR3: CASSLRDRGYEQYF. The CDR3 DNA reads TGTGCCAGTAGTCTTCGGGACAGGGGTTACGAGCAGTACTTC. The chain uses TRBV19 and TRBJ2-7, with 10 bases aligning to TRBD1. The V segment lost 5 bases and the J segment 4 bases; nucleotides outside the gene matches: 5. Germline V CDR1 and CDR2: LNHDA, SQIVND (reference sequence). The CDR3 length is 14 residues.